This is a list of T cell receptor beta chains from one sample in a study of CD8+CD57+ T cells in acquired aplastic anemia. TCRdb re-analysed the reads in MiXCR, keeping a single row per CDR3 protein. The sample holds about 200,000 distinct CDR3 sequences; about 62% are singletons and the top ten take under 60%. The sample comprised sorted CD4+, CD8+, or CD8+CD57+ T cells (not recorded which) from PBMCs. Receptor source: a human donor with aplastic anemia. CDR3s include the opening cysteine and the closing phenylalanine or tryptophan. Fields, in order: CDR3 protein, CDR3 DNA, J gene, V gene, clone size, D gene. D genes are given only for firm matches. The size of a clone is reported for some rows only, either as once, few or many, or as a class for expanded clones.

cdr3_aa: CASSLGRRGEQYF
cdr3_nt: TGTGCCAGCAGTTTAGGCAGGAGAGGGGAGCAGTACTTC
j_call: TRBJ2-7
v_call: TRBV9
clone_size: -
d_call: -

cdr3_aa: CASSLAASYEQYF
cdr3_nt: TGTGCTAGCAGCTTGGCAGCCTCCTACGAGCAGTACTTC
j_call: TRBJ2-7
v_call: TRBV7-7
clone_size: few
d_call: -

cdr3_aa: CASRRDRPSLSGANVLTF
cdr3_nt: TGTGCCAGCAGGAGAGACAGGCCCTCTCTGTCTGGGGCCAACGTCCTGACTTTC
j_call: TRBJ2-6
v_call: TRBV5-6
clone_size: many
d_call: -

cdr3_aa: CSARTVTYEQYF
cdr3_nt: TGCAGTGCTAGGACCGTCACCTACGAGCAGTACTTC
j_call: TRBJ2-7
v_call: TRBV20-1
clone_size: -
d_call: -

cdr3_aa: CATSDRNRGPSYNEQFF
cdr3_nt: TGTGCCACCAGTGACCGAAACAGGGGGCCGTCCTACAATGAGCAGTTCTTC
j_call: TRBJ2-1
v_call: TRBV24-1
clone_size: -
d_call: TRBD1

cdr3_aa: CASRSGQRNEQFF
cdr3_nt: TGCGCCAGCAGGTCCGGACAGCGCAATGAGCAGTTCTTC
j_call: TRBJ2-1
v_call: TRBV5-1
clone_size: -
d_call: -

cdr3_aa: CATSRDGLAGVANTGELFF
cdr3_nt: TGTGCCACCAGCAGAGATGGGCTAGCGGGGGTTGCGAACACCGGGGAGCTGTTTTTT
j_call: TRBJ2-2
v_call: TRBV15
clone_size: -
d_call: TRBD2

cdr3_aa: CGVGRPSYGYTF
cdr3_nt: TGCGGTGTGGGGCGTCCCTCCTATGGCTACACCTTC
j_call: TRBJ1-2
v_call: TRBV20-1
clone_size: -
d_call: -

cdr3_aa: CASSLVRTYADTQYF
cdr3_nt: TGTGCCAGCAGCTTAGTACGGACTTATGCAGATACGCAGTATTTT
j_call: TRBJ2-3
v_call: TRBV7-9
clone_size: few
d_call: -

cdr3_aa: CASSVTGQSFREQYF
cdr3_nt: TGTGCCAGCAGCGTTACGGGACAGTCCTTCCGGGAGCAGTACTTC
j_call: TRBJ2-7
v_call: TRBV9
clone_size: many
d_call: TRBD1

cdr3_aa: CASSWVGRGQETQYF
cdr3_nt: TGTGCCAGCAGCTGGGTGGGCCGGGGTCAAGAGACCCAGTACTTC
j_call: TRBJ2-5
v_call: TRBV7-9
clone_size: -
d_call: -

cdr3_aa: CASSLGADNTEAFF
cdr3_nt: TGTGCCAGCAGCTTGGGTGCGGATAACACTGAAGCTTTCTTT
j_call: TRBJ1-1
v_call: TRBV5-1
clone_size: -
d_call: -

cdr3_aa: CASSPLGGETQYF
cdr3_nt: TGTGCCAGCAGTCCTCTCGGGGGGGAGACCCAGTACTTC
j_call: TRBJ2-5
v_call: TRBV2
clone_size: -
d_call: TRBD2

cdr3_aa: CAISETGTGGERGTGTGELFF
cdr3_nt: TGTGCCATCAGTGAGACCGGGACAGGGGGAGAGCGGGGCACGGGCACCGGGGAGCTGTTTTTT
j_call: TRBJ2-2
v_call: TRBV10-3
clone_size: -
d_call: TRBD1

cdr3_aa: CAGSGGAFETQYF
cdr3_nt: TGTGCCGGCAGCGGGGGGGCCTTCGAGACCCAGTACTTC
j_call: TRBJ2-5
v_call: TRBV7-2
clone_size: -
d_call: TRBD2

cdr3_aa: CASSLQGVGANYGYTF
cdr3_nt: TGTGCCAGCAGCCTACAGGGCGTGGGAGCTAACTATGGCTACACCTTC
j_call: TRBJ1-2
v_call: TRBV7-8
clone_size: few
d_call: -

cdr3_aa: CAITRDRAQEQYF
cdr3_nt: TGTGCCATCACCCGGGACAGGGCCCAGGAGCAGTACTTC
j_call: TRBJ2-7
v_call: TRBV10-3
clone_size: -
d_call: TRBD1

cdr3_aa: CASSQGQGRSTEAFF
cdr3_nt: TGCGCCAGCAGCCAAGGCCAGGGAAGAAGCACTGAAGCTTTCTTT
j_call: TRBJ1-1
v_call: TRBV4-1
clone_size: -
d_call: -

cdr3_aa: CASRSGMGETQYF
cdr3_nt: TGTGCTAGCAGAAGCGGGATGGGAGAGACCCAGTACTTC
j_call: TRBJ2-5
v_call: TRBV7-7
clone_size: few
d_call: TRBD2

cdr3_aa: CASSPQGTHERETQYF
cdr3_nt: TGTGCCAGCAGCCCACAAGGGACTCACGAGAGGGAGACCCAGTACTTC
j_call: TRBJ2-5
v_call: TRBV9
clone_size: -
d_call: -

cdr3_aa: CASSEALGGGGTQYF
cdr3_nt: TGTGCCAGCAGTGAAGCGCTTGGGGGTGGTGGGACCCAGTACTTC
j_call: TRBJ2-5
v_call: TRBV2
clone_size: -
d_call: -

cdr3_aa: CSASSADSLGYTF
cdr3_nt: TGCAGTGCTAGTTCGGCAGACAGCCTTGGCTACACCTTC
j_call: TRBJ1-2
v_call: TRBV20-1
clone_size: -
d_call: -

cdr3_aa: CAISGPRTSDEQFF
cdr3_nt: TGTGCCATCAGTGGTCCAAGGACTAGCGATGAGCAGTTCTTC
j_call: TRBJ2-1
v_call: TRBV6-5
clone_size: -
d_call: TRBD2

cdr3_aa: CATSRDTSGSIHEQFF
cdr3_nt: TGTGCCACCAGCAGAGACACTAGCGGGAGCATACATGAGCAGTTCTTC
j_call: TRBJ2-1
v_call: TRBV15
clone_size: few
d_call: TRBD2

cdr3_aa: CASSAPSRPNESGANVLTF
cdr3_nt: TGTGCCAGCAGCGCCCCTAGCAGGCCGAACGAATCTGGGGCCAACGTCCTGACTTTC
j_call: TRBJ2-6
v_call: TRBV9
clone_size: -
d_call: -

cdr3_aa: CASSEGRGGDNEQFF
cdr3_nt: TGTGCCAGCAGTGAGGGCAGGGGGGGTGACAATGAGCAGTTCTTC
j_call: TRBJ2-1
v_call: TRBV6-4
clone_size: many
d_call: -

cdr3_aa: CASSFSGRLDEQYF
cdr3_nt: TGTGCCAGCAGCTTTAGCGGGAGACTTGACGAGCAGTACTTC
j_call: TRBJ2-7
v_call: TRBV11-2
clone_size: few
d_call: TRBD2

cdr3_aa: CASSSLAGASYEQYF
cdr3_nt: TGTGCCAGCAGCTCACTAGCGGGCGCCTCCTACGAGCAGTACTTC
j_call: TRBJ2-7
v_call: TRBV12-3/TRBV12-4
clone_size: -
d_call: TRBD2

cdr3_aa: CSVESCSLYSNQPQHF
cdr3_nt: TGCAGCGTTGAGAGTTGCAGCCTGTATAGCAATCAGCCCCAGCATTTT
j_call: TRBJ1-5
v_call: TRBV29-1
clone_size: few
d_call: -

cdr3_aa: CSAVRAGGASEQFF
cdr3_nt: TGCAGTGCCGTGCGGGCGGGGGGCGCCAGTGAGCAGTTCTTC
j_call: TRBJ2-1
v_call: TRBV20-1
clone_size: -
d_call: TRBD2

cdr3_aa: CASKERLAGVEQYF
cdr3_nt: TGTGCCAGCAAGGAAAGGCTAGCGGGAGTCGAGCAGTACTTC
j_call: TRBJ2-7
v_call: TRBV7-9
clone_size: -
d_call: TRBD2

cdr3_aa: CASSQVQNTEAFF
cdr3_nt: TGTGCCAGCAGCCAAGTCCAGAACACTGAAGCTTTCTTT
j_call: TRBJ1-1
v_call: TRBV4-2
clone_size: -
d_call: -

cdr3_aa: CASSRGQNTGELFF
cdr3_nt: TGTGCCAGTAGTAGGGGACAGAACACCGGGGAGCTGTTTTTT
j_call: TRBJ2-2
v_call: TRBV19
clone_size: few
d_call: -

cdr3_aa: CASSPAVDTEAFF
cdr3_nt: TGCGCCAGCAGCCCCGCAGTGGACACTGAAGCTTTCTTT
j_call: TRBJ1-1
v_call: TRBV5-1
clone_size: -
d_call: -

cdr3_aa: CASSLGGTGTNEKLFF
cdr3_nt: TGTGCCAGCAGCTTGGGGGGGACAGGGACTAATGAAAAACTGTTTTTT
j_call: TRBJ1-4
v_call: TRBV5-6
clone_size: -
d_call: TRBD1